What follows are 24 T cell receptor beta chains derived from one specimen sequenced in a study of CD8 T cells in Susac syndrome. The authors reverse transcribed about 0.45 to 1 ug RNA with random hexamers. TCRdb fed the immunoSEQ multiplex PCR reads into MiXCR, producing one record per CDR3 protein. The repertoire holds approximately 120,000 distinct CDR3 sequences, with about 93% as singletons. Input material: CD8+ T cells from PBMCs. All receptors derive from a human donor with Susac syndrome.

The rearrangement links TRBV18 to TRBJ2-4, with D tentatively TRBD1 or TRBD2 (6 bases each). The V and J ends lost 3 bases and 3 bases respectively, with 12 bases between them. Germline values: CDR1 KGHSH, CDR2 LQKENI. The CDR3 contains 15 residues. The CDR3 sequence is CASSPARGDKNIQYF. The CDR3 region has the DNA TGTGCCAGCTCACCCGCGAGGGGGGACAAAAACATTCAGTACTTC.

This rearrangement joins TRBV27 to TRBJ2-1; TRBD1 aligns across 9 bases. Germline V gives CDR1 MNHEY, CDR2 SMNVEV (reference sequence). This CDR3 region has 17 residues. V shed 3 bases and J 0 bases; nucleotides not matched to a gene: 6. CDR3 residues: CASSFSGQGSSYNEQFF. CDR3 coding DNA: TGTGCCAGCAGTTTTAGTGGACAGGGGAGCTCCTACAATGAGCAGTTCTTC.

This chain links TRBV25-1 with TRBJ1-1; D is possibly TRBD1 (5 bases). This CDR3 is 14 amino acids long. The V end was cut by 3 bases, the J end by 0 bases, with 8 bases between. CDR1 MGHDK and CDR2 SYGVNS come from the germline V gene. Here the CDR3 reads CASSERGVNTEAFF. The CDR3 DNA follows: TGTGCCAGCAGTGAGCGGGGGGTGAACACTGAAGCTTTCTTT.

The chain combines TRBV7-9 with TRBJ1-2; D may be TRBD1 (5 bases). The CDR3 is made up of 15 amino acids. CDR1 SEHNR and CDR2 FQNEAQ come from the germline V gene (reference sequence). With 4 bases removed from V and 3 bases from J, the gap between germline ends came to 15 bases. This chain's CDR3 is CASSSTPDTYYGYTF. The DNA for the CDR3 is TGTGCCAGCAGCTCCACCCCGGACACCTACTATGGCTACACCTTC.

The gene calls are TRBV5-6 and TRBJ2-4; unclear D gene. Germline-derived CDR1 and CDR2 are SGHDT and YYEEEE. Trimming pared 0 bases from V and 6 bases from J, leaving 13 bases between. The CDR3 is 15 residues long. CDR3 region: CASSLDVGIGNIQYF. The CDR3 DNA follows: TGTGCCAGCAGCTTGGATGTGGGAATCGGAAACATTCAGTACTTC.

This clonotype came up once. The rearrangement links TRBV27 to TRBJ1-1; D is possibly TRBD1 (5 bases). Germline V gene lookup returns CDR1 MNHEY and CDR2 SMNVEV (reference sequence). Trimming stripped 6 bases from V and 3 bases from J, with 11 bases between. The CDR3 has 13 residues. CDR3 bases: TGTGCCAGCAGCCCTATGGGGGACACTGAAGCTTTCTTT. This translates into CASSPMGDTEAFF.

This rearrangement joins TRBV30 to TRBJ1-2; 7 bases are shared with TRBD1. The trim removed 4 bases at V and 4 bases at J, leaving 6 bases unmatched. The germline V gene has CDR1 GTSNPN and CDR2 SVGIG (reference sequence). The CDR3 sequence is 13 residues long. The CDR3 reads CAWTRGQLYGYTF. CDR3 in DNA: TGTGCCTGGACTAGGGGACAGCTCTATGGCTACACCTTC.

The genes are TRBV5-1 and TRBJ1-6; the D is unclear. The germline CDR1 and CDR2 sequences are SGHRS and YFSETQ. Trimming took 0 bases from V and 3 from J, leaving 13 bases between them. The CDR3 has 17 residues. CDR3 residues: CASSLVGILVYNSPLHF. The CDR3 nucleotides read TGCGCCAGCAGCTTGGTCGGGATTCTCGTCTATAATTCACCCCTCCACTTT.

The chain joins TRBV20-1 to TRBJ1-5; D uncertain. The CDR3 runs to 16 residues. Trimming took off 4 bases at V and 4 bases at J, with 20 bases between the two ends. Germline loops: CDR1 DFQATT, CDR2 SNEGSKA (reference sequence). Here the CDR3 reads CSAKMPTDELNQPQHF. CDR3 DNA: TGCAGTGCTAAGATGCCGACGGATGAACTAAATCAGCCCCAGCATTTT.

This chain links TRBV12-3 or TRBV12-4 with TRBJ2-7, with TRBD1 as a possible D gene (5 bases). V lost 5 bases to trimming and J lost 3 bases, with 8 bases between them. This CDR3 is 12 amino acids long. DNA of the CDR3: TGTGCCAGCAGTCCGCAGGGCTACGAGCAGTACTTC. Residues: CASSPQGYEQYF.

The V gene is TRBV20-1, the J gene TRBJ2-7; 7 nucleotides match TRBD2. This CDR3 is built from 15 residues. V was pared by 0 bases and J by 2 bases, with 7 bases of the junction left unmatched. Per germline, CDR1 DFQATT and CDR2 SNEGSKA (reference sequence). In nucleotides, the CDR3 is TGCAGTGCTAGAGATCTGGAGCTAGCGGCCTACGAGCAGTACTTC. Its translation: CSARDLELAAYEQYF.

J is TRBJ2-1 and V is TRBV20-1; D is unresolved. Germline CDR1 is DFQATT and CDR2 is SNEGSKA (reference sequence). The ends were cut back, 0 bases at V and 8 bases at J, with 11 bases in the middle. The CDR3 is 13 residues long. DNA for the CDR3: TGCAGTGCTAGAGAGGTCAGGTATGATGAGCAGTTCTTC. This translates into CSAREVRYDEQFF.

This chain connects TRBV5-1 to TRBJ1-1; D ambiguous. Germline V gene sequence: CDR1 SGHRS, CDR2 YFSETQ. Trimming shortened V by 4 bases and J by 1 base, and 8 bases separated the two germline ends. The CDR3 spans 13 residues. Written as DNA, the CDR3 is TGCGCCAGCAGCCCTGCGAAGAACACTGAAGCTTTCTTT. It is translated as CASSPAKNTEAFF.

Only a few counts were recorded for this clonotype. The chain links TRBV27 to TRBJ2-7, with no clear D. The CDR3 is made up of 13 amino acids. Germline lookup yields CDR1 MNHEY and CDR2 SMNVEV (reference sequence). V was shortened by 0 bases and J by 3 bases, with 6 bases between the two germline ends. The CDR3 coding sequence is TGTGCCAGCAGTTTATCTCCCAACTACGAGCAGTACTTC. This translates into CASSLSPNYEQYF.

The chain couples TRBV7-8 to TRBJ2-7; D unresolved. Germline CDR1 is SGHVS and CDR2 is FQNEAQ. The CDR3 covers 16 residues. Deletions cut 1 base from V and 1 base from J, with 14 bases between. CDR3 DNA sequence: TGTGCCAGCAGCTTAGTTGAAGGACCTCTTTCCTACGAGCAGTACTTC. As protein: CASSLVEGPLSYEQYF. The variable domain in full, completed from reference TRBV7-8 and TRBJ2-7, reads GAGVSQSPRYKVAKRGQDVALRCDPISGHVSLFWYQQALGQGPEFLTYFQNEAQLDKSGLPSDRFFAERPEGSVSTLKIQRTQQEDSAVYLCASSLVEGPLSYEQYFGPGTRLTVT.

This clonotype was seen just once. V is TRBV25-1 and J is TRBJ1-4, with D possibly matching TRBD1 (5 bases). This CDR3 region has 15 residues. Germline values: CDR1 MGHDK, CDR2 SYGVNS. Trimming removed 1 base at V and 6 bases at J, with 12 bases between. The CDR3 is CASSELGTDHEKLFF. DNA of the CDR3: TGTGCCAGCAGTGAATTGGGGACGGATCATGAAAAACTGTTTTTT.

The V and J genes are TRBV19 and TRBJ2-7; 8 nucleotides agree with TRBD1. The CDR3 is made up of 14 amino acids. CDR1 and CDR2 (germline): LNHDA, SQIVND (reference sequence). V gave up 5 bases and J gave up 2 bases; unmatched junction bases: 5. The CDR3 region is CASSPRDRTYEQYF. The CDR3 nucleotides are TGTGCCAGTAGTCCTCGGGACAGGACCTACGAGCAGTACTTC.

V gene TRBV6-5 combines with J gene TRBJ2-7; D might be TRBD1 (6 bases). Germline-derived CDR1 and CDR2 are MNHEY and SVGAGI. There are 12 residues in the CDR3. Trimming pared 7 bases from V and 0 bases from J, leaving 7 bases between. This chain's CDR3 is CASKDSSYEQYF. CDR3 nucleotides: TGTGCCAGCAAGGACAGCTCCTACGAGCAGTACTTC.

The chain couples TRBV5-1 to TRBJ1-1; perhaps TRBD1 as D (5 bases). This CDR3 contains 16 residues. V was clipped by 0 bases and J by 4 bases, with 16 bases between them. Germline CDR1 SGHRS, CDR2 YFSETQ. The chain's CDR3 is CASSLAVGVFVTEAFF. In DNA, the CDR3 is TGCGCCAGCAGCTTGGCCGTGGGGGTCTTTGTCACTGAAGCTTTCTTT.

The table lists this clonotype with a count of one. This chain links TRBV4-3 with TRBJ1-1, with D tentatively TRBD1 (6 bases). The CDR3 length is 16 residues. Per germline, CDR1 LGHNA and CDR2 YSLEER. V lost 4 bases and J lost 0, with 15 bases in between. This CDR3 is CASSPKGVDMNTEAFF. The CDR3 coding sequence is TGCGCCAGCAGCCCAAAGGGGGTCGATATGAACACTGAAGCTTTCTTT.

This chain links TRBV6-6 with TRBJ2-3; possible D gene TRBD2, 5 bases. In germline, CDR1 is MNHNY, CDR2 SVGAGI (reference sequence). V was cut by 5 bases and J by 3 bases, with 12 bases left in between. This CDR3 is built from 14 residues. The CDR3 DNA sequence: TGTGCCAGCAGTCCAGACGGGGTAACAGATACGCAGTATTTT. It translates to CASSPDGVTDTQYF.

The chain joins TRBV27 to TRBJ2-7; no reliable D call. CDR1 is MNHEY, CDR2 SMNVEV, per germline (reference sequence). This CDR3 comprises 13 residues. The ends were cut back, 2 bases at V and 2 bases at J, with 7 bases in the middle. The CDR3 here is CASSLGEPYEQYF. The CDR3 coding sequence is TGTGCCAGCAGTTTAGGGGAACCCTACGAGCAGTACTTC.

This rearrangement joins TRBV6-4 to TRBJ1-1; D is unclear. The CDR3 consists of 13 residues. Trimming stripped 0 bases from V and 8 bases from J, with 10 bases between. Germline CDR1 and CDR2: MRHNA and SNTAGT. CDR3 sequence: CASSDSSSGEAFF. The DNA for the CDR3 is TGTGCCAGCAGTGACTCGTCGTCAGGAGAAGCTTTCTTT.

V and J are TRBV6-5 and TRBJ2-1; 10 nucleotides line up with TRBD1. With 6 bases clipped from V and 7 bases from J, the junction kept 6 bases outside the gene matches. Germline V CDR1 and CDR2: MNHEY, SVGAGI. The CDR3 loop spans 14 amino acids. The CDR3 DNA sequence: TGTGCCAGCAGCCCCGGGACAGGGGTGAATGAGCAGTTCTTC. Protein sequence: CASSPGTGVNEQFF.